Below, 27 T cell receptor beta chains from the same sample are listed, as sequenced in a study of breast tumors, draining lymph nodes, adjacent tissues. TCRdb processed the multiplex PCR reads anew with MiXCR; each CDR3 protein has one entry. The profile shows 150,000 to 200,000 distinct CDR3 sequences, 30% to 35% of them singletons. The lymph nodes were axillary draining lymph nodes from breast cancer patients. The sequencing input was axillary lymph node tissue. These receptors all come from a female donor with breast cancer. Some clones in this sample may be carry-over from other donors' samples.

The rearrangement uses TRBV27 and TRBJ2-7; TRBD1 aligns across 7 bases. V lost 9 bases and J lost 6; bases outside the gene matches: 8. The CDR3 has 12 residues. Germline V gives CDR1 MNHEY, CDR2 SMNVEV (reference sequence). CDR3 in DNA: TGTGCCAGTCTTGGGACAGTAACCGAGCAGTACTTC. Encoded protein: CASLGTVTEQYF.

About this clonotype: Since a much larger clone is just one base distant, this may be a read error. V usage is TRBV9 and J usage is TRBJ2-3; 7 nucleotides align to TRBD1. Germline loops: CDR1 SGDLS, CDR2 YYNGEE. The CDR3 spans 16 residues. Trimming took 3 bases from V and 5 from J; bases not matched to a gene: 12. The CDR3 coding sequence is TGTGCCAGCAGCGCCGACGACAGGGCCCGCATAGATACGCAGTATTTT. It encodes CASSADDRARIDTQYF.

This clonotype was counted many times. The genes are TRBV7-3 and TRBJ2-6; tentatively, D is TRBD1 (6 bases). This CDR3 region has 16 residues. Trimming shortened V by 4 bases and J by 2 bases, and 12 bases separated the two germline ends. The germline gives CDR1 SGHTA, CDR2 FQGTGA. CDR3 DNA sequence: TGTGCCAGCAGCTCACAGACAGGTCCTGGGGCCAACGTCCTGACTTTC. It specifies CASSSQTGPGANVLTF.

Many counts were recorded for this clonotype. Mismatch with germline at one junction end may stem from a read error. The chain employs TRBV10-1 and TRBJ2-7, with D tentatively TRBD2 (6 bases). Germline-derived CDR1 and CDR2 are WNHNN and SYGVQD (reference sequence). CDR3 length: 14 residues. The CDR3 nucleotides read TGCGCCAGCAGTGATGAAATCGGGACTTACGGGCAGTACTTC. This codes for CASSDEIGTYGQYF.

A word on this clonotype: A junction end diverges from the germline sequence, so it may reflect a read error. The rearrangement links TRBV7-9 to TRBJ2-3; TRBD2 aligns across 14 bases. The CDR3 extends over 16 amino acids. The V gene's germline CDR1 is SEHNR and CDR2 FQNEAQ (reference sequence). CDR3: CASNLRLAGGLGTQYF. The DNA of the CDR3 is TGTGCCAGCAACTTAAGACTAGCGGGAGGGCTCGGCACGCAGTATTTT.

This clonotype was seen at least ten times. The chain joins TRBV7-2 to TRBJ1-2; a possible D gene is TRBD1 (5 bases). The length of the CDR3 is 12 residues. Germline CDR1 reads SGHTA; CDR2 reads FQGNSA. V was pared by 4 bases and J by 7 bases, with 10 bases between. The CDR3 protein is CASSSDIVGYTF. The CDR3 coding sequence is TGTGCCAGCAGCTCGGACATAGTTGGCTACACCTTC.

Many counts were recorded for this clonotype. V usage is TRBV7-9 and J usage is TRBJ2-7; D not resolved. Trimming removed 2 bases from V and 5 bases from J, with 10 bases in between. The germline gives CDR1 SEHNR, CDR2 FQNEAQ (reference sequence). The CDR3 loop spans 13 amino acids. CDR3 sequence reads: CASSLLHLDEQYF. In DNA, the CDR3 is TGTGCCAGCAGCTTACTACATCTAGACGAGCAGTACTTC.

In this sample, this clonotype turned up many times. The chain has TRBV11-2 and TRBJ1-4, with 8 bases lining up with TRBD1. Germline CDR1 SGHAT, CDR2 FQNNGV. The CDR3 contains 17 residues. V gave up 3 bases and J gave up 2 bases; unmatched junction bases: 8. CDR3 bases: TGTGCCAGCAGCTTTATGGGACAGGTCGGGACTAATGAAAAACTGTTTTTT. Translation gives CASSFMGQVGTNEKLFF.

This clonotype has ten or more counts. V gene TRBV18 combines with J gene TRBJ2-5; D is ambiguous. Germline V CDR1 and CDR2: KGHSH, LQKENI. V was cut by 0 bases and J by 4 bases, with 6 bases left in between. The CDR3 consists of 13 residues. CDR3 sequence reads: CASSPPMVETQYF. The DNA of the CDR3 is TGTGCCAGCTCACCACCTATGGTAGAGACCCAGTACTTC.

This clonotype was counted at least ten times. This rearrangement joins TRBV7-3 to TRBJ2-1; 7 bases are shared with TRBD2. Germline trimming cut 4 bases from V and 9 bases from J; bases unmatched to any gene: 9. From germline, CDR1 is SGHTA and CDR2 FQGTGA. CDR3 size: 14 residues. As DNA, the CDR3 is TGTGCCAGCAGCTCTGGACGGGGGGTGACTGAGCAGTTCTTC. Protein product: CASSSGRGVTEQFF.

The rearrangement joins TRBV30 to TRBJ1-2; TRBD1 might be the D (5 bases). The CDR3 has 12 amino acids. V gave up 4 bases and J gave up 2 bases, with 8 bases separating them. Germline CDR1 reads GTSNPN; CDR2 reads SVGIG (reference sequence). CDR3 DNA sequence: TGTGCCTGGATGGGGGTAAACTATGGCTACACCTTC. This translates into CAWMGVNYGYTF.

This clonotype was picked up many times. V gene TRBV10-3 combines with J gene TRBJ2-7; no clear D gene. The CDR3 is 12 residues long. The V gene's germline CDR1 is ENHRY and CDR2 SYGVKD. Trimming shortened V by 3 bases and J by 6 bases, and 9 bases separated the two germline ends. This CDR3 is CAISEQVAEQYF. The CDR3 DNA is TGTGCCATCAGTGAACAAGTTGCCGAGCAGTACTTC.

The V gene is TRBV5-1, the J gene TRBJ2-2, with 7 bases fitting TRBD2. CDR1 is SGHRS, CDR2 YFSETQ, per germline. With V trimmed by 4 bases and J by 3 bases, 12 bases remained unmatched. The CDR3 is made up of 17 amino acids. DNA for the CDR3: TGCGCCAGCAGCCCATGGACTAGGGGCCCGGACACCGGGGAGCTGTTTTTT. Its translation is CASSPWTRGPDTGELFF.

This clonotype was recorded at least ten times. The chain carries TRBV9 and TRBJ2-2; D is ambiguous. Germline V gene data show CDR1 as SGDLS and CDR2 as YYNGEE. V was shortened by 0 bases and J by 1 base, with 7 bases between the two germline ends. The CDR3 spans 15 residues. The CDR3 DNA is TGTGCCAGCAGCGTAGACATAGTGAACACCGGGGAGCTGTTTTTT. The encoded protein is CASSVDIVNTGELFF.

This clonotype was counted many times. V gene TRBV12-3 or TRBV12-4 combines with J gene TRBJ1-2, with a possible D match to TRBD1 (5 bases). Between the trimmed V and J ends, which lost 8 bases and 4 bases, there was a span of 17 bases. CDR3 length equals 14 residues. The CDR3 loop is CASGRSRQGYGYTF. The CDR3 region has the DNA TGTGCCAGCGGCCGGTCACGGCAGGGCTATGGCTACACCTTC.

Turning to this clonotype: A much more abundant neighbour one base away suggests this may be a read error. The chain combines TRBV20-1 with TRBJ2-7, with D perhaps TRBD1 or TRBD2 (5 bases each). The germline gives CDR1 DFQATT, CDR2 SNEGSKA (reference sequence). The CDR3 has 11 amino acids. CDR3 amino acids: CSARQGGEQSF. In DNA form, the CDR3 reads TGCAGTGCTAGGCAGGGTGGGGAGCAGTCCTTC.

This clonotype appeared many times. The rearrangement joins TRBV4-3 to TRBJ1-4; D is unresolved. The V end was cut by 5 bases, the J end by 10 bases, with 32 bases between. In germline, CDR1 is LGHNA, CDR2 YSLEER. This CDR3 has 19 amino acids. CDR3 sequence: CASSAHGFPKKPIPGKLFF. The CDR3 DNA reads as TGCGCCAGCAGCGCCCACGGGTTCCCCAAAAAACCGATCCCCGGAAAACTGTTTTTT.

The chain couples TRBV13 to TRBJ2-7; TRBD2 matches at 11 bases. Germline V gene lookup returns CDR1 PRHDT and CDR2 FYEKMQ (reference sequence). The junction had 5 bases not matched to a gene; V was cut back by 4 bases and J by 3 bases. The CDR3 sequence is 15 residues long. The CDR3 nucleotides read TGTGCCAGCAGCTCCCGAACTAGCGGGAGCTACGAGCAGTACTTC. Residues: CASSSRTSGSYEQYF. Complete variable domain (other parts from reference TRBV13 and TRBJ2-7): AAGVIQSPRHLIKEKRETATLKCYPIPRHDTVYWYQQGPGQDPQFLISFYEKMQSDKGSIPDRFSAQQFSDYHSELNMSSLELGDSALYFCASSSRTSGSYEQYFGPGTRLTVT.

The chain joins TRBV7-6 to TRBJ2-1, with 8 bases that match TRBD1. CDR1 is SGHVS and CDR2 is FNYEAQ in the germline V gene. The CDR3 spans 15 residues. V was clipped by 6 bases and J by 12 bases; unmatched bases: 16. CDR3 loop: CASRQQGVVADTQFF. The DNA of the CDR3 is TGTGCCAGCAGACAACAGGGGGTAGTGGCAGATACGCAGTTCTTC.

This clonotype has a count of ten or more. The chain is built from TRBV29-1 and TRBJ1-2, with D possibly being TRBD1 (5 bases). Germline-derived CDR1 and CDR2 are SQVTM and ANQGSEA. V lost 7 bases and J 0 bases, leaving 15 bases between the germline ends. The CDR3 is made up of 14 amino acids. The CDR3 bases are TGCAGCGCAACCGGGACTATAGCTAACTATGGCTACACCTTC. Translation: CSATGTIANYGYTF.

This clonotype was recorded at least ten times. The gene calls are TRBV19 and TRBJ2-2, with a weak D call TRBD1 (6 bases). Germline assignment: CDR1 LNHDA and CDR2 SQIVND (reference sequence). V was cut by 1 base and J by 3 bases, with 9 bases left in between. This CDR3 is 15 amino acids long. CDR3 sequence reads: CASSIGTGYTGELFF. CDR3 bases: TGTGCCAGTAGTATAGGAACAGGGTACACCGGGGAGCTGTTTTTT.

This clonotype was detected ten times or more. The chain is built from TRBV12-3 or TRBV12-4 and TRBJ2-2; D is unresolved. Trimming shortened V by 3 bases and J by 2 bases, and 10 bases separated the two germline ends. The CDR3 totals 15 residues. The CDR3 nucleotides read TGTGCCAGCAGTTTCGAGCACCTTAACACCGGGGAGCTGTTTTTT. It is translated as CASSFEHLNTGELFF.

The chain is built from TRBV20-1 and TRBJ2-1, with 12 bases identical to TRBD2. The CDR3 is made up of 18 amino acids. V dropped 4 bases and J dropped 1; count of bases not matched to a gene: 11. Germline V gene sequence: CDR1 DFQATT, CDR2 SNEGSKA (reference sequence). The CDR3 DNA is TGCAGTGCTATCCGTGGGACAGGGACTAGCGGGTCCTACAATGAGCAGTTCTTC. Translation gives CSAIRGTGTSGSYNEQFF.

V usage is TRBV9 and J usage is TRBJ2-3; 8 nucleotides agree with TRBD2. The ends lost 3 bases at V and 5 bases at J; junction bases unmatched: 14. Germline CDR1 reads SGDLS; CDR2 reads YYNGEE. This CDR3 is built from 17 residues. CDR3: CASSAPARAGGKDTQYF. Here the CDR3 DNA reads TGTGCCAGCAGCGCCCCGGCAAGGGCGGGGGGTAAAGATACGCAGTATTTT.

This clonotype came up many times. The chain couples TRBV11-1 to TRBJ1-4; D possibly corresponds to TRBD1 (6 bases). CDR3 length equals 12 residues. CDR1 is SGHAT, CDR2 FQDESV, per germline (reference sequence). The V and J ends lost 5 bases and 10 bases respectively, with 11 bases between them. The CDR3 reads CASSHGQTKLFF. The CDR3, as DNA: TGTGCCAGCAGCCACGGACAGACAAAACTGTTTTTT.

This rearrangement joins TRBV7-2 to TRBJ2-7, with 8 bases that match TRBD2. The CDR3 runs to 13 residues. V lost 8 bases to trimming and J lost 3 bases; unmatched junction nucleotides: 6. The germline V gene encodes CDR1 SGHTA and CDR2 FQGNSA. This chain's CDR3 is CASGTGRGYEQYF. The CDR3 region has the DNA TGTGCCAGCGGGACCGGGAGGGGCTACGAGCAGTACTTC.

This chain joins TRBV12-3 or TRBV12-4 and TRBJ1-1; D unclear. V lost 2 bases, J lost 0 bases, and 7 bases lay in between. CDR3 length equals 14 residues. DNA of the CDR3: TGTGCCAGCAGTTTAAACGGATTGAACACTGAAGCTTTCTTT. Translation: CASSLNGLNTEAFF.